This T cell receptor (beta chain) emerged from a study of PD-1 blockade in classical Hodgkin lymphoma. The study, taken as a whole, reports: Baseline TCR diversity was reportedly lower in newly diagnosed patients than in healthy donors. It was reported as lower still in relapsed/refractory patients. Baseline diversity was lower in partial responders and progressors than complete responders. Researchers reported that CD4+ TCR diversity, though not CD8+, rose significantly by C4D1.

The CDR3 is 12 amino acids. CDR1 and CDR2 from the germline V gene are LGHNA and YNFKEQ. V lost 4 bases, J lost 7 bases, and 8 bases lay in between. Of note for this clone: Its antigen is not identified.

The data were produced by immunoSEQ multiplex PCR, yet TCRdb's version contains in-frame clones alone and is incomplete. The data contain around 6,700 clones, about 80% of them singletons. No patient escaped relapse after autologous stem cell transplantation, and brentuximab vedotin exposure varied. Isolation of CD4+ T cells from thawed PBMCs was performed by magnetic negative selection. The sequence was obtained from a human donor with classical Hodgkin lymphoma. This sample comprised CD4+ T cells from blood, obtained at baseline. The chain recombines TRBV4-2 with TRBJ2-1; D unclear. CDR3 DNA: TGTGCCAGCAGCCTCTCCAGGAATGAGCAGTTCTTC. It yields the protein CASSLSRNEQFF.